This T cell receptor beta chain was sequenced during a study of vaccination effects on CD4 cells after COVID-19. Around day 10 of culture, CD4+ T cells were separated out. Participants completed two doses of the BNT162b2 or mRNA-1273 vaccine. At days 3 and 7, half of the medium was exchanged for IL-2 medium. CDR3 length equals 16 residues. CDR1 is MNHEY, CDR2 SVGEGT, per germline. With 6 bases clipped from V and 5 bases from J, the junction kept 13 bases outside the gene matches. Remarks on this clone: The antigen remains unidentified.

Produced via immunoSEQ multiplex PCR; TCRdb's table is partial and in-frame only. The data contain tens of thousands of clones, over 65% of them singletons. This clonotype was obtained from a human donor who received a COVID-19 vaccine. The sample consisted of CD4+ T cells from PBMCs cultured without peptide, taken after COVID-19 vaccination. The chain employs TRBV6-2 or TRBV6-3 and TRBJ2-1; 7 nucleotides match TRBD1. The CDR3 sequence is CASRPPGQRQNNEQFF. In DNA, the CDR3 is TGTGCCAGCAGACCTCCGGGACAGAGACAAAACAATGAGCAGTTCTTC.